This TCR beta chain comes out of a study of blood T cells in healthy people across ages. This clonotype has more than one count but fewer than ten. Its antigen is not known. Primers used in a second PCR of roughly 7 to 12 cycles were a sample-barcoded 5' primer and a J-beta primer mix. TCRdb reprocessed the 5' RACE reads via MiXCR and lists one record per CDR3 protein. Counted here are hundreds of thousands of distinct CDR3 sequences, 58% occurring once; the ten biggest clones make up approximately 21%. Whole-study findings and limits: Naive CD4+ cells and diversity were both higher in long-lived donors than in aged donors.

Per germline, CDR1 SGHTA and CDR2 FQGNSA. The CDR3 is 16 amino acids. V lost 3 bases to trimming and J lost 2 bases, with 11 bases between them. The draw of peripheral blood yielded roughly 9.4 milliliters from each donor. The study isolated at least 7 million PBMCs from each sample. With each sample, at least 6 micrograms of total RNA were extracted. The sample taken for sequencing was blood. The chain uses TRBV7-2 and TRBJ2-6, with a possible D match to TRBD1 (5 bases). The sequence was obtained from a man aged 25-40 years in good health. The DNA for the CDR3 is TGTGCCAGCAGCTTTAGGGTAGGGGCTGGGGCCAACGTCCTGACTTTC. It specifies CASSFRVGAGANVLTF.